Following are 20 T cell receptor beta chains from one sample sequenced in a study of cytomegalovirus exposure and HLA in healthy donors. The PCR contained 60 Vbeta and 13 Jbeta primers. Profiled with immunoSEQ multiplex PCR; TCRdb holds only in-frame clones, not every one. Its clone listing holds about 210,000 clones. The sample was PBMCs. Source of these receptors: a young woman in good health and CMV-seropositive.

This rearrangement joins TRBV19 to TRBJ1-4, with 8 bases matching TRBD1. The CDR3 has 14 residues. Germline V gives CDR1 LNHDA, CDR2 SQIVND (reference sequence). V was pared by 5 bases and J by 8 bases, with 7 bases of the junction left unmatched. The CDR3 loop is CASSLQGVKEKLFF. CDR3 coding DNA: TGTGCCAGTAGTCTACAGGGGGTTAAGGAAAAACTGTTTTTT.

CDR3 bases: TGCGCCAGCAGCTTTACAGGGGGAGGGGAGACCCAGTACTTC. Protein product: CASSFTGGGETQYF. This chain joins TRBV5-1 and TRBJ2-5; D might be TRBD1 (8 bases). Looked up from germline, CDR1 is SGHRS and CDR2 is YFSETQ. The CDR3 length is 14 residues. V dropped 2 bases and J dropped 5 bases, with 13 bases sitting between them.

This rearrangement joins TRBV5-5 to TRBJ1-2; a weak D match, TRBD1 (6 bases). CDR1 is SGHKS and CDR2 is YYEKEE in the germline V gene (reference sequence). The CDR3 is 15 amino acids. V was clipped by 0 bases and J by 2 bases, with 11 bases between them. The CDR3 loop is CASSLAGGGNYGYTF. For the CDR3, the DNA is TGTGCCAGCAGCTTGGCCGGGGGGGGCAACTATGGCTACACCTTC. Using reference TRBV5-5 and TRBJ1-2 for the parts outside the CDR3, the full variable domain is DAGVTQSPTHLIKTRGQQVTLRCSPISGHKSVSWYQQVLGQGPQFIFQYYEKEERGRGNFPDRFSARQFPNYSSELNVNALLLGDSALYLCASSLAGGGNYGYTFGSGTRLTVV.

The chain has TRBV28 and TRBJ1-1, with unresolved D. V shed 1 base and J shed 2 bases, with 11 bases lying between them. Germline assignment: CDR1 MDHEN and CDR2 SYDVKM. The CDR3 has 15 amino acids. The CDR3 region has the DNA TGTGCCAGCAGTTTATCGGGCGGGCGTAACACTGAAGCTTTCTTT. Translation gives CASSLSGGRNTEAFF.

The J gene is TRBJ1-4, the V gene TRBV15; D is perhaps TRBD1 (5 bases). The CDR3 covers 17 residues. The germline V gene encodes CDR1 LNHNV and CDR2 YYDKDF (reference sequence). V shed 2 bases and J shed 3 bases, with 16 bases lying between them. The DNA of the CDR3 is TGTGCCACCAGCAGACTTCTGGGGGGTGAGGCTAATGAAAAACTGTTTTTT. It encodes CATSRLLGGEANEKLFF. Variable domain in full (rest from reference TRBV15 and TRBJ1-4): DAMVIQNPRYQVTQFGKPVTLSCSQTLNHNVMYWYQQKSSQAPKLLFHYYDKDFNNEADTPDNFQSRRPNTSFCFLDIRSPGLGDTAMYLCATSRLLGGEANEKLFFGSGTQLSVL.

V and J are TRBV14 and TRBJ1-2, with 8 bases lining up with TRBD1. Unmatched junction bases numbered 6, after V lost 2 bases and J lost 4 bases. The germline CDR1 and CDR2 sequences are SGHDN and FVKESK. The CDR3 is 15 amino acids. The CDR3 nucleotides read TGTGCCAGCAGCCAACCCCCCGGACAGGGCTATGGCTACACCTTC. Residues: CASSQPPGQGYGYTF.

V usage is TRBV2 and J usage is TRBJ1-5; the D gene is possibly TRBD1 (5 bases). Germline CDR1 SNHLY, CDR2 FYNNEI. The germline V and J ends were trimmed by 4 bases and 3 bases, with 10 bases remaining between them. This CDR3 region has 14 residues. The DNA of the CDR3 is TGTGCCAGCAGTGGGGGACTTAACAATCAGCCCCAGCATTTT. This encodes CASSGGLNNQPQHF.

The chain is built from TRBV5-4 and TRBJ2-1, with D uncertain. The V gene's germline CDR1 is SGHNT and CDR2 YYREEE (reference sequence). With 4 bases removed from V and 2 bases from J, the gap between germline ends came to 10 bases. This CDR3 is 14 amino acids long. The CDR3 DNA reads TGTGCCAGCAGCCCCCAAACGGCCTACAATGAGCAGTTCTTC. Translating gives CASSPQTAYNEQFF.

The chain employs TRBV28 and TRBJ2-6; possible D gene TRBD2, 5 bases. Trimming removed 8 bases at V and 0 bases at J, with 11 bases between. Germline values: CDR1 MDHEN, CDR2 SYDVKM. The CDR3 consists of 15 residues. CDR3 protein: CASLEAGSGANVLTF. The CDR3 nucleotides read TGTGCCAGCTTGGAGGCCGGCTCTGGGGCCAACGTCCTGACTTTC.

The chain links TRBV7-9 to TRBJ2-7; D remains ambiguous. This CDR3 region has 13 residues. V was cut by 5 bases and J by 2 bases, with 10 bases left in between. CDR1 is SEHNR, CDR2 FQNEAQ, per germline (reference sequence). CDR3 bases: TGTGCCAGCAGCCCCCTAGAGACCTACGAGCAGTACTTC. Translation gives CASSPLETYEQYF. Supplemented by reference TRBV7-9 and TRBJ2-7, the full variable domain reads DTGVSQNPRHKITKRGQNVTFRCDPISEHNRLYWYRQTLGQGPEFLTYFQNEAQLEKSRLLSDRFSAERPKGSFSTLEIQRTEQGDSAMYLCASSPLETYEQYFGPGTRLTVT.

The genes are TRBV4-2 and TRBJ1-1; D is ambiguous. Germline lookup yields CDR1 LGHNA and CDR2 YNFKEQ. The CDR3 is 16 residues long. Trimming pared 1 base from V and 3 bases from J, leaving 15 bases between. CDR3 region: CASSQANQRRHTEAFF. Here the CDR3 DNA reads TGTGCCAGCAGCCAAGCGAATCAGAGGAGGCACACTGAAGCTTTCTTT.

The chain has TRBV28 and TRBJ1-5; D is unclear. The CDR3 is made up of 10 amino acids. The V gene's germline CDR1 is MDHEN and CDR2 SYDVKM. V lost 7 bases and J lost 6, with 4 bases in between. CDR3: CASNSQPQHF. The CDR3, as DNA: TGTGCCAGCAATAGTCAGCCCCAGCATTTT.

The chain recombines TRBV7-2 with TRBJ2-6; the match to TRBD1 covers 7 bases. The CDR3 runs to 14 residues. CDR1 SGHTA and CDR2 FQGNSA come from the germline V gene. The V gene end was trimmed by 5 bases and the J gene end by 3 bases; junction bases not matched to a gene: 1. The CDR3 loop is CASSTGVGANVLTF. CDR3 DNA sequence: TGTGCCAGCAGCACAGGGGTTGGGGCCAACGTCCTGACTTTC.

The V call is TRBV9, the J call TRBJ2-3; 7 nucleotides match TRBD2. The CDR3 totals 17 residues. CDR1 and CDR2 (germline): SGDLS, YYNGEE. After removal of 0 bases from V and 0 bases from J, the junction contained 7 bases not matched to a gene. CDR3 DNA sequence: TGTGCCAGCAGCGTAGCCCTCACTAGCGTCAGCACAGATACGCAGTATTTT. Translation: CASSVALTSVSTDTQYF.

CDR3 sequence (DNA): TGTGCCAGCAGCCCGTCGGGGGGGAGGGGAAACACCATATATTTT. Translating gives CASSPSGGRGNTIYF. The rearrangement links TRBV6-5 to TRBJ1-3; possible D gene TRBD1, 5 bases. The CDR3 runs to 15 residues. Germline lookup yields CDR1 MNHEY and CDR2 SVGAGI. V was clipped by 6 bases and J by 4 bases, with 16 bases between them.

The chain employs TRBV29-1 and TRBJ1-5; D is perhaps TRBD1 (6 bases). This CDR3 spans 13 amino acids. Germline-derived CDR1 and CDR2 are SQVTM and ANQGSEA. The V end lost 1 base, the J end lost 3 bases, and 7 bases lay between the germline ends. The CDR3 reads CSVEGDTNQPQHF. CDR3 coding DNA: TGCAGCGTTGAAGGGGACACCAATCAGCCCCAGCATTTT.

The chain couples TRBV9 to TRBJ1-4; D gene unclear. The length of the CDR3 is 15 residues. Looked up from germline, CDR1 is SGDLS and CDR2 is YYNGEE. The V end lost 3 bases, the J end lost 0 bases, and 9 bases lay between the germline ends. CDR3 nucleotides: TGTGCCAGCAGCGCCGACTTTACAACTAATGAAAAACTGTTTTTT. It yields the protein CASSADFTTNEKLFF.

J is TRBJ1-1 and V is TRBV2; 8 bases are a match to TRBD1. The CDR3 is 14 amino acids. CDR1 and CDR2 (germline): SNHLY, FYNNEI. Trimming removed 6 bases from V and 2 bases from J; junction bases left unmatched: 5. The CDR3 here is CASRRTGPNTEAFF. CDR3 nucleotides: TGTGCCAGCAGGCGGACAGGGCCCAACACTGAAGCTTTCTTT.

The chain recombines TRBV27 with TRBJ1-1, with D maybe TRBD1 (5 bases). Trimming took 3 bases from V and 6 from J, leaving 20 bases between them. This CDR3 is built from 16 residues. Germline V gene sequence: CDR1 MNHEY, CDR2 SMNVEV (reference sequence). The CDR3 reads CASSFIGASLGPEAFF. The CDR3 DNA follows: TGTGCCAGCAGTTTTATTGGGGCAAGCTTGGGGCCTGAAGCTTTCTTT.

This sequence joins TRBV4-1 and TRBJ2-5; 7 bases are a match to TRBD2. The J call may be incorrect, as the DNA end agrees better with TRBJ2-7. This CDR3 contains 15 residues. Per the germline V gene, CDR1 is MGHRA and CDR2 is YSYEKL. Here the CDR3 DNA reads TGCGCCAGCAGCCAAGAGAAGCGGGGCGGATACGAGCAGTACTTC. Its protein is CASSQEKRGGYEQYF.